The 26 T cell receptor beta chains below come from one sample, sequenced in a study of blood T cell repertoires in COVID-19. The data were produced by immunoSEQ multiplex PCR, yet TCRdb's version contains in-frame clones alone and is incomplete. The sample lists a few hundred thousand clones; about 88% were seen once. The sample comprised peripheral blood. The source is a man aged 45 to 65 with COVID-19, enrolled during active disease.

The rearrangement uses TRBV27 and TRBJ2-4; weak D call: TRBD1 (5 bases). CDR1 MNHEY and CDR2 SMNVEV come from the germline V gene (reference sequence). Trimming left V 5 bases short and J 2 bases short, with 13 bases between. The CDR3 extends over 15 amino acids. The chain's CDR3 is CASSPRVLTKNIQYF. Written as DNA, the CDR3 is TGTGCCAGCAGTCCCAGGGTCTTAACCAAAAACATTCAGTACTTC.

The chain is built from TRBV7-2 and TRBJ1-1, with TRBD1 matching over 9 bases. The CDR3 length is 18 residues. J gave up 0 bases and V 6 bases, and 14 bases lay outside the gene matches. CDR1 and CDR2 (germline): SGHTA, FQGNSA. The CDR3 spells CASSRPPGQGGLNTEAFF. CDR3 bases: TGTGCCAGCAGTCGGCCGCCGGGACAGGGAGGCCTGAACACTGAAGCTTTCTTT.

The gene calls are TRBV2 and TRBJ2-3; 9 bases are a match to TRBD2. J lost 2 bases, V lost 4 bases, and 7 bases had no gene match. CDR3 length: 16 residues. Germline V lookup: CDR1 SNHLY, CDR2 FYNNEI. Here the CDR3 reads CASSVGLAGTTDTQYF. In DNA, the CDR3 is TGTGCCAGCAGTGTCGGGCTAGCGGGGACCACAGATACGCAGTATTTT.

The rearrangement uses TRBV27 and TRBJ2-1, with 8 bases that match TRBD2. J gave up 4 bases and V 4 bases, and 9 bases lay outside the gene matches. Germline CDR1 and CDR2: MNHEY and SMNVEV (reference sequence). The CDR3 loop spans 16 amino acids. CDR3 loop: CASSSISGSTYNEQFF. In DNA, the CDR3 is TGTGCCAGCAGTTCTATAAGCGGGAGTACTTACAATGAGCAGTTCTTC.

V is TRBV27 and J is TRBJ2-1, with 8 nucleotides matching TRBD2. V lost 5 bases to trimming and J lost 6 bases; unmatched junction nucleotides: 9. Germline V CDR1 and CDR2: MNHEY, SMNVEV (reference sequence). The CDR3 runs to 15 residues. CDR3 amino acids: CASSLYERELNEQFF. The CDR3 DNA sequence: TGTGCCAGCAGTCTTTACGAGCGGGAGCTCAATGAGCAGTTCTTC.

The V gene is TRBV6-2 or TRBV6-3, the J gene TRBJ2-1; TRBD2 matches at 15 bases. The CDR3 is made up of 19 amino acids. Germline CDR1 is MNHEY and CDR2 is SVGEGT. V dropped 5 bases and J dropped 7; count of bases not matched to a gene: 15. DNA of the CDR3: TGTGCCAGCAGTCCCCCGGGACACGGGACTAGCGGGAGGTATAATGAGCAGTTCTTC. Translated: CASSPPGHGTSGRYNEQFF.

The chain combines TRBV7-6 with TRBJ2-5, with D perhaps matching TRBD1 (6 bases). The CDR3 extends over 17 amino acids. Trimming shortened V by 2 bases and J by 4 bases, and 20 bases separated the two germline ends. Per the germline V gene, CDR1 is SGHVS and CDR2 is FNYEAQ. The CDR3 reads CASSLRPSGDLGETQYF. Here the CDR3 DNA reads TGTGCCAGCAGCTTACGGCCGTCAGGGGATTTAGGAGAGACCCAGTACTTC.

This rearrangement joins TRBV6-2 or TRBV6-3 to TRBJ2-1; weak D call: TRBD1 (5 bases). Trimming removed 6 bases at V and 12 bases at J, with 15 bases between. From germline, CDR1 is MNHEY and CDR2 SVGEGT. The CDR3 covers 12 residues. The CDR3 protein is CASSRSWGWQFF. The CDR3 region has the DNA TGTGCCAGCAGCAGGAGTTGGGGCTGGCAGTTCTTC.

The J gene is TRBJ2-5, the V gene TRBV7-8, with D possibly matching TRBD2 (6 bases). Per germline, CDR1 SGHVS and CDR2 FQNEAQ. Trimming cost V 5 bases and J 6 bases, with 22 bases left between them. This CDR3 is 16 amino acids long. The CDR3 reads CASSDRRGAGRKTQYF. The CDR3 coding sequence is TGTGCCAGCAGCGACCGAAGAGGCGCAGGGAGGAAGACCCAGTACTTC.

This sequence joins TRBV5-1 and TRBJ1-4; no definite D call. The CDR3 has 16 amino acids. The germline V gene encodes CDR1 SGHRS and CDR2 YFSETQ. The V end was cut by 0 bases, the J end by 8 bases, with 17 bases between. This CDR3 is CASSLASGFAGEKLFF. The CDR3 DNA follows: TGCGCCAGCAGCTTGGCTTCGGGGTTCGCGGGAGAAAAACTGTTTTTT.

This clone appeared once. The genes are TRBV18 and TRBJ1-1, with TRBD1 matching over 10 bases. The trim removed 1 base at V and 4 bases at J, leaving 3 bases unmatched. Germline V gives CDR1 KGHSH, CDR2 LQKENI. CDR3 length: 15 amino acids. The CDR3 sequence: CASSPRDRGPTEAFF. The CDR3 DNA is TGTGCCAGCTCACCACGGGACAGGGGTCCCACTGAAGCTTTCTTT.

This rearrangement joins TRBV4-2 to TRBJ2-7, with D unclear. The CDR3 sequence is 15 residues long. The V end was cut by 4 bases, the J end by 1 base, with 14 bases between. The V gene's germline CDR1 is LGHNA and CDR2 YNFKEQ. The DNA of the CDR3 is TGTGCCAGCAGCCCTTCTCAGCGCGAGTCCTACGAGCAGTACTTC. Amino acids: CASSPSQRESYEQYF.

The gene calls are TRBV19 and TRBJ1-3; D uncertain. V shed 7 bases and J shed 4 bases, with 17 bases lying between them. The CDR3 contains 15 residues. CDR1 and CDR2 from the germline V gene are LNHDA and SQIVND (reference sequence). In DNA form, the CDR3 reads TGTGCCAGTACCATCGGGAGCGAGACCGGAAACACCATATATTTT. It specifies CASTIGSETGNTIYF.

This chain uses TRBV3-1 (or the pseudogene TRBV3-2) with TRBJ2-6; 7 nucleotides agree with TRBD2. The CDR3 loop spans 19 amino acids. V was clipped by 4 bases and J by 0 bases; unmatched bases: 12. Germline values: CDR1 LGHDT, CDR2 YNNKEL (reference sequence). The CDR3 here is CASSPEGGRGNSGANVLTF. The CDR3 coding sequence is TGTGCCAGCAGCCCAGAGGGAGGGAGAGGGAACTCTGGGGCCAACGTCCTGACTTTC.

The CDR3 sequence is CASSRTPTGGYSPLHF. The CDR3 DNA is TGTGCCAGCAGCCGAACACCGACAGGGGGCTATTCACCCCTCCACTTT. The V gene is TRBV5-5, the J gene TRBJ1-6; 10 bases align to TRBD1. Per germline, CDR1 SGHKS and CDR2 YYEKEE (reference sequence). This CDR3 is built from 16 residues. V dropped 4 bases and J dropped 8; count of bases not matched to a gene: 9.

This rearrangement joins TRBV30 to TRBJ2-3; 7 bases line up with TRBD2. CDR1 and CDR2 from the germline V gene are GTSNPN and SVGIG (reference sequence). The V and J ends lost 8 bases and 7 bases, in that order; junction bases with no gene match: 6. The CDR3 has 11 amino acids. Written as DNA, the CDR3 is TGTGCCGGGGGGGAGGGATATACGCAGTATTTT. Protein: CAGGEGYTQYF.

The V and J genes are TRBV6-2 or TRBV6-3 and TRBJ1-5; D is uncertain. The CDR3 loop spans 13 amino acids. Between the trimmed V and J ends, which lost 2 bases and 10 bases, there was a span of 12 bases. The V gene's germline CDR1 is MNHEY and CDR2 SVGEGT. In DNA form, the CDR3 reads TGTGCCAGCAGTTACCCCCCGGGAGGACCCCAGCATTTT. Translation gives CASSYPPGGPQHF.

This clone was recorded at least ten times. The genes are TRBV4-3 and TRBJ1-4; 10 bases map to TRBD1. CDR1 is LGHNA and CDR2 is YSLEER in the germline V gene. V was clipped by 1 base and J by 4 bases; unmatched bases: 3. This CDR3 has 16 residues. This chain's CDR3 is CASSQGQGAGNEKLFF. The CDR3 nucleotides read TGCGCCAGCAGCCAAGGACAGGGGGCCGGTAATGAAAAACTGTTTTTT.

This clone has only one observation. The chain recombines TRBV27 with TRBJ2-5, with D hard to call. The CDR3 length is 15 residues. Germline loops: CDR1 MNHEY, CDR2 SMNVEV (reference sequence). V gave up 0 bases and J gave up 0 bases, with 8 bases separating them. The CDR3 nucleotides read TGTGCCAGCAGTTTATCTGGCAGGTACCAAGAGACCCAGTACTTC. The encoded protein is CASSLSGRYQETQYF.

The chain combines TRBV7-2 with TRBJ2-1; 11 nucleotides line up with TRBD1. The CDR3 runs to 14 residues. With 4 bases clipped from V and 6 bases from J, the junction kept 2 bases outside the gene matches. The V gene's germline CDR1 is SGHTA and CDR2 FQGNSA. CDR3 nucleotide sequence: TGTGCCAGCAGCTCCGGGACAGGGGGCAATGAGCAGTTCTTC. Amino acid sequence: CASSSGTGGNEQFF.

The rearrangement joins TRBV5-6 to TRBJ1-1, with D possibly matching TRBD1 (5 bases). V was shortened by 0 bases and J by 6 bases, with 9 bases between the two germline ends. CDR3 length equals 13 residues. From germline, CDR1 is SGHDT and CDR2 YYEEEE. CDR3 sequence reads: CASSLVGLAEAFF. The CDR3 DNA reads TGTGCCAGCAGCTTGGTGGGGCTGGCTGAAGCTTTCTTT.

The rearrangement joins TRBV7-2 to TRBJ2-2, with 13 bases fitting TRBD2. CDR3 length: 15 amino acids. V was pared by 3 bases and J by 7 bases, with 2 bases of the junction left unmatched. Per the germline V gene, CDR1 is SGHTA and CDR2 is FQGNSA. The CDR3 loop reads CASSFRTSGGGELFF. CDR3 bases: TGTGCCAGCAGCTTTCGGACTAGCGGGGGCGGGGAGCTGTTTTTT.

The chain recombines TRBV3-1 (or the pseudogene TRBV3-2) with TRBJ2-2; tentatively, D is TRBD2 (6 bases). With 3 bases removed from V and 1 base from J, the gap between germline ends came to 15 bases. Germline CDR1 reads LGHDT; CDR2 reads YNNKEL (reference sequence). The CDR3 contains 17 residues. CDR3 DNA sequence: TGTGCCAGCAGCCAGGCGGGCCGGGAGATGAACACCGGGGAGCTGTTTTTT. This encodes CASSQAGREMNTGELFF.

The chain combines TRBV10-1 with TRBJ2-2, with 10 bases that match TRBD2. The CDR3 is made up of 17 amino acids. V dropped 6 bases and J dropped 1; count of bases not matched to a gene: 8. The germline CDR1 and CDR2 sequences are WNHNN and SYGVQD (reference sequence). The DNA of the CDR3 is TGCGCCAGCAGCCAGGGCCTAGCGGGGGTGAACACCGGGGAGCTGTTTTTT. This encodes CASSQGLAGVNTGELFF.

The rearrangement joins TRBV29-1 to TRBJ1-5; unclear D gene. The CDR3 has 13 residues. The germline gives CDR1 SQVTM, CDR2 ANQGSEA. The V end was cut by 7 bases, the J end by 3 bases, with 13 bases between. CDR3 protein: CSALSGFNQPQHF. The CDR3 DNA reads as TGCAGCGCCTTGAGCGGGTTCAATCAGCCCCAGCATTTT.

This chain joins TRBV15 and TRBJ1-3, with unresolved D. Trimming stripped 4 bases from V and 4 bases from J, with 5 bases between. The germline V gene encodes CDR1 LNHNV and CDR2 YYDKDF (reference sequence). The CDR3 runs 12 residues. CDR3 protein: CATSTKGNTIYF. The CDR3 DNA reads TGTGCCACCAGCACAAAAGGAAACACCATATATTTT. Full variable domain (remainder filled in from reference TRBV15 and TRBJ1-3): DAMVIQNPRYQVTQFGKPVTLSCSQTLNHNVMYWYQQKSSQAPKLLFHYYDKDFNNEADTPDNFQSRRPNTSFCFLDIRSPGLGDTAMYLCATSTKGNTIYFGEGSWLTVV.